The subject of this entry is one T cell receptor (beta chain). Its antigen remains unidentified. No base quality information exists; no much larger clone differs at one position. From the germline V gene, CDR1 is SGHDN and CDR2 is FVKESK. V loses 1 base of germline sequence and J loses 0 bases, and the interval between the two ends is 7 bases. The CDR3, cysteine through phenylalanine, is 15 amino acids long. The CDR3 DNA has 45 bases and is translated from base 1. RNA was extracted using the RNeasy kit, and roughly 0.5 to 1 microgram was reverse transcribed with random hexamers. TCR beta CDR3 regions were amplified with the immunoSEQ multiplex PCR assay covering 54 Vbeta and 13 Jbeta segments. Bias from PCR amplification was corrected by using a synthetic template baseline for primer optimization and for computational correction. The authors' analysis ran thus. Only productive sequences were kept, with reads annotated to V, D and J genes according to IMGT and analyzed in immunoSEQ Analyzer. Clonality was calculated as one minus the Shannon entropy normalized by log2 of the number of productive unique sequences. For each patient and control, public and private clones were evaluated within the 100 most prevalent clones. Susac-specific clones were defined as absent from healthy and MS cohorts, over a thousand published viral clones and other ImmuneACCESS disease sequences. TCRdb's own reprocessing of the public reads used fastp at Q25 and MiXCR and kept productive beta chains. Each entry merges the rows of one CDR3 protein and shows their most common DNA and genes. The V and J calls reflect TCRdb's pipeline rather than the authors' work. For this sample the table gives about 140,000 distinct CDR3 sequences, of which roughly 95% were detected only once. Around 0.11% of the sample is in the top ten clones.

These data belong to a study of CD8 T cells in Susac syndrome (dated by TCRdb to 2018 to 2020). For the wider study: Repertoire sequencing was used to test whether CD8+ T cell activation and differentiation in Susac syndrome was antigen driven. What the study reported, not specific to this receptor: The study acknowledged that relatively few individuals were included in the TCR sequencing and HLA analysis.

High-throughput TCR beta sequencing profiled peripheral blood CD8+ and CD4+ T cells from healthy donors, Susac syndrome patients and multiple sclerosis patients. Multiple sclerosis controls were treatment-naive patients with stable or active relapsing-remitting disease fulfilling revised McDonald criteria. Bulk CD8+ and CD4+ T cells were purified by magnetic negative isolation, while CD8+ TEMRA cells were enriched using FACS. Blood was collected in EDTA tubes and processed within 24 hours, with PBMCs isolated through density gradient centrifugation. PBMCs destined for TCR sequencing were cryopreserved in liquid nitrogen and later thawed in a 37 °C water bath. The sorted or isolated CD4+, CD8+ and CD8+ TEMRA cells had a purity of 90% or higher.

This clonotype was sampled from a human donor with multiple sclerosis. The sequence is built from TRBV14 and TRBJ2-1; the D gene cannot be resolved reliably. Material: CD4+ T cells from PBMCs. The bases read TGTGCCAGCAGCCAAGTACTCAGCTCCTACAATGAGCAGTTCTTC. It encodes CASSQVLSSYNEQFF.